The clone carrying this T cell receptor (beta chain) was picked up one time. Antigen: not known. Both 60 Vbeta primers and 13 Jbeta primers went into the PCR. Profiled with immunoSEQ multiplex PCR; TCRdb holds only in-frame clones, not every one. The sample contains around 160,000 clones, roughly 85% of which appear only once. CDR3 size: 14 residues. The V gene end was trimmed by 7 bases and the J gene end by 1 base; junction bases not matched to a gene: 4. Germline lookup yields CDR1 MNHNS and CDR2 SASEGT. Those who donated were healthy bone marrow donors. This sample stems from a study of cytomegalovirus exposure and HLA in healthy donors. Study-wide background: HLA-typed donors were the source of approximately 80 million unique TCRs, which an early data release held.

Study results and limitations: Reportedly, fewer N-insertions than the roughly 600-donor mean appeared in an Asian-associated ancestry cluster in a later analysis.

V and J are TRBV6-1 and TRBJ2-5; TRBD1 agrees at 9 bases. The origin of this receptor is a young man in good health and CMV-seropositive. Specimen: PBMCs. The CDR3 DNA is TGTGCCAGCATGCTGGACAGGGGCCAAGAGACCCAGTACTTC. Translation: CASMLDRGQETQYF.